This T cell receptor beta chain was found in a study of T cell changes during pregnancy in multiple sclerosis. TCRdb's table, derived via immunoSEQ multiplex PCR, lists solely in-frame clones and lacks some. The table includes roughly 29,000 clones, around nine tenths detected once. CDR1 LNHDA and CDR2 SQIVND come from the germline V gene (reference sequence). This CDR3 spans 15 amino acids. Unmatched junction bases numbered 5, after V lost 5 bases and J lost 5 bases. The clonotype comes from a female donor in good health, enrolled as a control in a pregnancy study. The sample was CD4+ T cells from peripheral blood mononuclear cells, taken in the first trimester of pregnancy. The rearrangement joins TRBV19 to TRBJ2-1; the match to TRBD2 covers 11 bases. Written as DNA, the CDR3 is TGTGCCAGTAGTCTTAGCGGGGGGGCTCACAATGAGCAGTTCTTC. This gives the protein CASSLSGGAHNEQFF. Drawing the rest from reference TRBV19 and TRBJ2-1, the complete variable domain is DGGITQSPKYLFRKEGQNVTLSCEQNLNHDAMYWYRQDPGQGLRLIYYSQIVNDFQKGDIAEGYSVSREKKESFPLTVTSAQKNPTAFYLCASSLSGGAHNEQFFGPGTRLTVL.